These 28 T cell receptor beta chains came from one sample sequenced in a study of type 1 and type 2 diabetes patients. Amplification started from genomic DNA. Multiplex PCR with 30 forward and 13 reverse primers amplified the TCR beta CDR3. TCRdb called the multiplex PCR reads again in MiXCR, with one record for every CDR3 protein. This sample carries under 300,000 distinct CDR3 sequences, approximately 45% of them seen once, and the ten largest clones take about 13%. The sequencing sample was made of peripheral blood mononuclear cells (PBMCs). The source is a young man with type 2 diabetes.

The V and J genes are TRBV7-8 and TRBJ1-2; D gene uncertain. Germline CDR1 and CDR2: SGHVS and FQNEAQ. The CDR3 sequence is 14 residues long. V was cut by 0 bases and J by 4 bases, with 9 bases left in between. Written as DNA, the CDR3 is TGTGCCAGCAGCTTAGCGCACTCTGCCTATGGCTACACCTTC. Translated, it gives CASSLAHSAYGYTF.

Points on this clonotype: This could be a read error, since a much larger clone is one nucleotide away. The chain couples TRBV2 to TRBJ2-6, with 8 bases identical to TRBD1. The V gene's germline CDR1 is SNHLY and CDR2 FYNNEI. This CDR3 spans 14 amino acids. The CDR3 protein is CASRQGGGANILTF. The DNA of the CDR3 is TGTGCCAGCAGACAGGGGGGTGGGGCCAACATCCTGACTTTC.

J is TRBJ2-7 and V is TRBV27; D unresolved. The V end lost 2 bases, the J end lost 3 bases, and 17 bases lay between the germline ends. The length of the CDR3 is 16 residues. Germline lookup yields CDR1 MNHEY and CDR2 SMNVEV (reference sequence). CDR3 amino acids: CASSLSSYRLDYEQYF. The CDR3 DNA sequence: TGTGCCAGCAGTTTAAGTAGTTACCGACTTGACTACGAGCAGTACTTC.

The chain is built from TRBV5-1 and TRBJ2-3; 8 bases are a match to TRBD2. Germline V gene data show CDR1 as SGHRS and CDR2 as YFSETQ. V dropped 0 bases and J dropped 5; count of bases not matched to a gene: 5. CDR3 length: 15 residues. The CDR3 coding sequence is TGCGCCAGCAGCTTGGGCGGGGGGCAAGGAGATACGCAGTATTTT. This translates into CASSLGGGQGDTQYF. The whole variable domain, remainder taken from reference TRBV5-1 and TRBJ2-3, is KAGVTQTPRYLIKTRGQQVTLSCSPISGHRSVSWYQQTPGQGLQFLFEYFSETQRNKGNFPGRFSGRQFSNSRSEMNVSTLELGDSALYLCASSLGGGQGDTQYFGPGTRLTVL.

V is TRBV19 and J is TRBJ2-1; tentative D call: TRBD1 (6 bases). There are 13 residues in the CDR3. With 0 bases removed from V and 6 bases from J, the gap between germline ends came to 6 bases. The V gene's germline CDR1 is LNHDA and CDR2 SQIVND (reference sequence). CDR3 in DNA: TGTGCCAGTAGTATAGAGGGGGCCAATGAGCAGTTCTTC. Protein sequence: CASSIEGANEQFF.

The chain couples TRBV29-1 to TRBJ2-1; no clear D gene. Germline V gives CDR1 SQVTM, CDR2 ANQGSEA. This CDR3 has 12 amino acids. Trimming removed 4 bases at V and 6 bases at J, with 10 bases between. Written as DNA, the CDR3 is TGCAGCGTTGTACGTAGGGTCAATGAGCAGTTCTTC. The encoded protein is CSVVRRVNEQFF.

This clonotype turned up a few times. The rearrangement uses TRBV19 and TRBJ1-2; D might be TRBD1 (5 bases). This CDR3 contains 16 residues. Germline V gene data show CDR1 as LNHDA and CDR2 as SQIVND (reference sequence). V dropped 7 bases and J dropped 8 bases, with 26 bases sitting between them. The chain's CDR3 is CASTSPWEGRPKGYTF. The CDR3 DNA is TGTGCCAGTACCTCACCCTGGGAGGGGAGGCCCAAAGGCTACACCTTC. Together with reference TRBV19 and TRBJ1-2, the CDR3 gives the full variable domain: DGGITQSPKYLFRKEGQNVTLSCEQNLNHDAMYWYRQDPGQGLRLIYYSQIVNDFQKGDIAEGYSVSREKKESFPLTVTSAQKNPTAFYLCASTSPWEGRPKGYTFGSGTRLTVV.

The chain combines TRBV11-2 with TRBJ2-5; no clear D gene. Trimming took 6 bases from V and 5 from J, leaving 13 bases between them. There are 13 residues in the CDR3. Germline CDR1 SGHAT, CDR2 FQNNGV. CDR3 sequence reads: CASRVIVSETQYF. The DNA for the CDR3 is TGTGCCAGCAGGGTGATCGTAAGCGAGACCCAGTACTTC.

This clonotype has just a few counts. The chain links TRBV7-9 to TRBJ2-7; possibly TRBD1 or TRBD2 for D (5 bases each). The CDR3 is 13 amino acids. The germline V gene has CDR1 SEHNR and CDR2 FQNEAQ (reference sequence). V was shortened by 1 base and J by 3 bases, with 7 bases between the two germline ends. As DNA, the CDR3 is TGTGCCAGCAGCTTAGGGGGGAACTACGAGCAGTACTTC. This translates into CASSLGGNYEQYF.

Remarks on this clonotype: A much larger clonotype is one base distant, so this may be a read error. The chain joins TRBV15 to TRBJ1-2; TRBD1 matches at 9 bases. The V gene end was trimmed by 4 bases and the J gene end by 4 bases; junction bases not matched to a gene: 4. Germline V gene data show CDR1 as LNHNV and CDR2 as YYDKDF (reference sequence). The CDR3 runs 14 residues. This CDR3 is CATSKRTGVYGYTF. CDR3 nucleotide sequence: TGTGCCACCAGCAAGCGGACAGGGGTCTATGGCTACACCTTC.

The rearrangement links TRBV4-1 to TRBJ1-2, with 7 bases aligning to TRBD1. The J segment lost 8 bases and the V segment lost 1 base, leaving 4 bases of the junction unmatched. Germline loops: CDR1 MGHRA, CDR2 YSYEKL. The CDR3 is made up of 13 amino acids. CDR3 loop: CASSQVTGDGYTF. The CDR3 DNA follows: TGCGCCAGCAGCCAAGTTACAGGGGACGGCTACACCTTC.

The V call is TRBV12-3 or TRBV12-4, the J call TRBJ1-1, with unresolved D. Between the trimmed V and J ends, which lost 3 bases and 2 bases, there was a span of 7 bases. The CDR3 sequence is 13 residues long. The CDR3 here is CASSFIQNTEAFF. The CDR3 DNA reads TGTGCCAGCAGTTTTATACAAAACACTGAAGCTTTCTTT.

The rearrangement links TRBV6-6 to TRBJ2-7; 7 positions agree with TRBD1. Germline CDR1 and CDR2: MNHNY and SVGAGI (reference sequence). The ends lost 5 bases at V and 3 bases at J; junction bases unmatched: 10. The CDR3 has 15 amino acids. The CDR3 is CASSEVSGGHYEQYF. The DNA of the CDR3 is TGTGCCAGCAGTGAAGTGTCAGGGGGTCACTACGAGCAGTACTTC.

This rearrangement joins TRBV6-6 to TRBJ2-5, with 7 positions matching TRBD2. This CDR3 has 14 residues. The V segment lost 6 bases and the J segment 4 bases; nucleotides outside the gene matches: 8. Germline loops: CDR1 MNHNY, CDR2 SVGAGI (reference sequence). The CDR3 loop reads CASRGSAGRETQYF. The CDR3 coding sequence is TGTGCCAGCAGAGGCTCAGCGGGGAGAGAGACCCAGTACTTC.

This clonotype was counted between two and nine times. The V and J genes are TRBV6-4 and TRBJ2-2; the D is unclear. Germline V gene data show CDR1 as MRHNA and CDR2 as SNTAGT. This CDR3 is built from 14 residues. V was cut by 4 bases and J by 3 bases, with 9 bases left in between. The CDR3 sequence is CASSVGRDTGELFF. The CDR3 region has the DNA TGTGCCAGCAGTGTCGGACGCGACACCGGGGAGCTGTTTTTT.

The rearrangement uses TRBV7-2 and TRBJ2-7; 9 nucleotides agree with TRBD1. The trim removed 5 bases at V and 2 bases at J, leaving 10 bases unmatched. Germline CDR1 is SGHTA and CDR2 is FQGNSA. The CDR3 has 16 amino acids. The DNA for the CDR3 is TGTGCCAGCAGCCAACATCGGACAGGGGACACCTACGAGCAGTACTTC. Residues: CASSQHRTGDTYEQYF.

This clonotype has just a few counts. The chain links TRBV6-6 to TRBJ2-2; D is ambiguous. Per germline, CDR1 MNHNY and CDR2 SVGAGI (reference sequence). The length of the CDR3 is 14 residues. Trimming pared 3 bases from V and 3 bases from J, leaving 8 bases between. The CDR3 reads CASSYIWDTGELFF. For the CDR3, the DNA is TGTGCCAGCAGTTATATCTGGGACACCGGGGAGCTGTTTTTT.

V and J are TRBV20-1 and TRBJ2-5, with D perhaps matching TRBD2 (5 bases). The CDR3 sequence is 13 residues long. Looked up from germline, CDR1 is DFQATT and CDR2 is SNEGSKA (reference sequence). V gave up 6 bases and J gave up 3 bases, with 14 bases separating them. In DNA, the CDR3 is TGCAGTGCCGAGCGGTACCCTAAAGAGACCCAGTACTTC. Its protein product is CSAERYPKETQYF.

This clonotype was observed a handful of times. The rearrangement links TRBV6-6 to TRBJ1-3; tentatively, D is TRBD1 (6 bases). CDR3 length: 15 amino acids. CDR1 MNHNY and CDR2 SVGAGI come from the germline V gene (reference sequence). Trimming cost V 4 bases and J 3 bases, with 13 bases left between them. The chain's CDR3 is CASSSTGHIGNTIYF. For the CDR3, the DNA is TGTGCCAGCAGTTCGACAGGACACATTGGAAACACCATATATTTT.

This clonotype was observed once. The chain combines TRBV20-1 with TRBJ2-7; D is perhaps TRBD2 (5 bases). V lost 5 bases and J lost 0, with 17 bases in between. Per the germline V gene, CDR1 is DFQATT and CDR2 is SNEGSKA (reference sequence). The length of the CDR3 is 15 residues. CDR3 nucleotides: TGCAGTGCTCCCCCCTCGGGAACCGCCTCCTACGAGCAGTACTTC. It codes for CSAPPSGTASYEQYF.

The rearrangement joins TRBV4-3 to TRBJ2-7; D is ambiguous. The CDR3 covers 14 residues. The germline V gene has CDR1 LGHNA and CDR2 YSLEER. Deletions cut 0 bases from V and 2 bases from J, with 8 bases between. The CDR3 reads CASSQDAYTYEQYF. CDR3 nucleotides: TGCGCCAGCAGCCAAGATGCATATACCTACGAGCAGTACTTC.

V gene TRBV6-5 combines with J gene TRBJ2-3, with D maybe TRBD1 (6 bases). Germline V gives CDR1 MNHEY, CDR2 SVGAGI. The V and J ends lost 7 bases and 0 bases respectively, with 11 bases between them. This CDR3 is 14 amino acids long. The CDR3 DNA is TGTGCCAGCACCCTGGGGGCTAGCACAGATACGCAGTATTTT. Residues: CASTLGASTDTQYF.

The chain has TRBV20-1 and TRBJ1-2; D is perhaps TRBD1 (5 bases). Trimming stripped 1 base from V and 4 bases from J, with 22 bases between. CDR3 size: 17 residues. The germline V gene encodes CDR1 DFQATT and CDR2 SNEGSKA (reference sequence). DNA of the CDR3: TGCAGTGCTAGAGTGGTTAAGGTTGGAGGGGTTGGCTATGGCTACACCTTC. Its protein is CSARVVKVGGVGYGYTF.

The chain couples TRBV7-3 to TRBJ2-2; D is tentatively TRBD1 or TRBD2 (5 bases each). The CDR3 runs 16 residues. Looked up from germline, CDR1 is SGHTA and CDR2 is FQGTGA. Trimming took off 3 bases at V and 0 bases at J, with 11 bases between the two ends. CDR3 loop: CASSFPGPANTGELFF. CDR3 DNA: TGTGCCAGCAGCTTTCCGGGGCCAGCGAACACCGGGGAGCTGTTTTTT.

This clonotype occurred a few times. V and J are TRBV6-5 and TRBJ2-3; D is uncertain. The CDR3 length is 15 residues. Germline CDR1 is MNHEY and CDR2 is SVGAGI. Trimming removed 0 bases from V and 4 bases from J, with 11 bases in between. Here the CDR3 reads CASSYSSLGADTQYF. Here the CDR3 DNA reads TGTGCCAGCAGTTACTCGTCGCTAGGCGCAGATACGCAGTATTTT.

The chain uses TRBV5-1 and TRBJ1-1, with 9 bases aligning to TRBD1. V trimming: 2 bases; J trimming: 4 bases; junction bases outside the gene matches: 9. This CDR3 region has 16 residues. Germline CDR1 reads SGHRS; CDR2 reads YFSETQ. Here the CDR3 reads CASSLRTGVSGTEAFF. For the CDR3, the DNA is TGCGCCAGCAGCTTAAGGACAGGGGTTAGCGGCACTGAAGCTTTCTTT.

The J gene is TRBJ2-7, the V gene TRBV6-5, with TRBD1 matching 7 bases. The germline V gene encodes CDR1 MNHEY and CDR2 SVGAGI. The V and J ends lost 6 bases and 6 bases, in that order; junction bases with no gene match: 14. The CDR3 spans 15 residues. The CDR3 coding sequence is TGTGCCAGCAGCCGATGGGGGACAGTGGGTGCCGAGCAGTACTTC. Translated: CASSRWGTVGAEQYF.

V gene TRBV7-6 combines with J gene TRBJ1-1; D gene unclear. Trimming shortened V by 2 bases and J by 5 bases, and 21 bases separated the two germline ends. Germline CDR1 and CDR2: SGHVS and FNYEAQ. The CDR3 runs to 17 residues. CDR3 nucleotide sequence: TGTGCCAGCAGCTTAAGGGCACCCGGGCCTGTTAAGACTGAAGCTTTCTTT. Translating it yields CASSLRAPGPVKTEAFF.